These 7 T cell receptor beta chains were sequenced from one sample in a study of blood T cell repertoires in COVID-19. The protocol was immunoSEQ multiplex PCR, while the TCRdb copy is restricted to in-frame clones and leaves out a portion. The sample has tens of thousands of clones; approximately 94% are singletons. The sample was peripheral blood. All receptors derive from a human donor with active COVID-19. The donor label of this sample is uncertain.

The DNA of the CDR3 is TGTGCCAGCAGCCAGCAGGGGGGCCCCGGGGAGCTGTTTTTT. Its protein product is CASSQQGGPGELFF. This sequence joins TRBV3-1 (or the pseudogene TRBV3-2) and TRBJ2-2; D is possibly TRBD1 (7 bases). Germline V lookup: CDR1 LGHDT, CDR2 YNNKEL (reference sequence). CDR3 size: 14 residues. V lost 3 bases and J lost 6, with 11 bases in between.

The chain employs TRBV2 and TRBJ1-4; D may be TRBD1 (5 bases). Trimming removed 6 bases from V and 3 bases from J, with 17 bases in between. The CDR3 loop spans 16 amino acids. Germline V lookup: CDR1 SNHLY, CDR2 FYNNEI. This CDR3 reads CASREGSQGPNEKLFF. DNA for the CDR3: TGTGCCAGCAGGGAGGGGAGCCAGGGACCTAATGAAAAACTGTTTTTT.

The chain couples TRBV7-2 to TRBJ1-1; 9 bases align to TRBD1. Germline assignment: CDR1 SGHTA and CDR2 FQGNSA. The V segment lost 5 bases and the J segment 5 bases; nucleotides outside the gene matches: 6. The CDR3 spans 14 residues. The CDR3 DNA is TGTGCCAGCAGCGTTAAGACAGGGGGAACTGAAGCTTTCTTT. Protein: CASSVKTGGTEAFF.

The J gene is TRBJ2-1, the V gene TRBV5-8; 7 bases map to TRBD1. This CDR3 region has 16 residues. Germline lookup yields CDR1 SGHTS and CDR2 YDEGEE. Unmatched junction bases numbered 5, after V lost 2 bases and J lost 0 bases. The CDR3 is CASSFDRVSSYNEQFF. In DNA form, the CDR3 reads TGTGCCAGCAGCTTCGACAGGGTGAGCTCCTACAATGAGCAGTTCTTC. Full variable domain (outside the CDR3, taken from reference TRBV5-8 and TRBJ2-1): EAGVTQSPTHLIKTRGQQATLRCSPISGHTSVYWYQQALGLGLQFLLWYDEGEERNRGNFPPRFSGRQFPNYSSELNVNALELEDSALYLCASSFDRVSSYNEQFFGPGTRLTVL.

V gene TRBV3-1 (or the pseudogene TRBV3-2) combines with J gene TRBJ2-7; 11 nucleotides line up with TRBD2. The germline CDR1 and CDR2 sequences are LGHDT and YNNKEL (reference sequence). The CDR3 totals 16 residues. V dropped 4 bases and J dropped 5; count of bases not matched to a gene: 10. CDR3 sequence: CASSPSVAGGYHEQYF. CDR3 nucleotides: TGTGCCAGCAGCCCGTCTGTAGCGGGAGGGTACCACGAGCAGTACTTC.

This clone has only a few counts. This sequence joins TRBV20-1 and TRBJ2-5, with D perhaps TRBD2 (5 bases). Between the trimmed V and J ends, which lost 3 bases and 4 bases, there was a span of 15 bases. CDR3 length: 14 amino acids. Germline V gene data show CDR1 as DFQATT and CDR2 as SNEGSKA (reference sequence). This CDR3 is CSASPYDYAETQYF. The CDR3 DNA follows: TGCAGTGCTAGTCCGTACGACTACGCAGAGACCCAGTACTTC.

This clone appeared a single time. The rearrangement joins TRBV11-2 to TRBJ1-4, with 10 bases identical to TRBD1. The CDR3 runs 14 residues. Unmatched junction bases numbered 2, after V lost 2 bases and J lost 8 bases. From germline, CDR1 is SGHAT and CDR2 FQNNGV. In DNA, the CDR3 is TGTGCCAGCAGCTTAAGGACAGGGGGGGAAAAACTGTTTTTT. It translates to CASSLRTGGEKLFF.